Below, one T cell receptor beta chain is given with its context. This specimen belongs to a study of blood T cell repertoires in COVID-19. Study summary: The analysed material was cDNA or gDNA that came from T cells, B-cell-depleted T cells, or PBMCs.

Sequencing used immunoSEQ multiplex PCR; TCRdb keeps in-frame clones, though not all of them. The repertoire includes approximately 230,000 clones, roughly nine tenths of them detected once, and about 6% sits in the top ten. CDR3 size: 15 residues. The germline V gene encodes CDR1 SQVTM and CDR2 ANQGSEA. Trimming shortened V by 3 bases and J by 3 bases, and 17 bases separated the two germline ends. Participants were aged about 18 to 90 years, lived in about 26 US areas, and enrolled virtually. Source material: PBMCs or T cells enriched from blood (not recorded which). This TCR derives from a woman aged 25 to 45 with acute COVID-19. The chain uses TRBV29-1 and TRBJ1-1; D possibly corresponds to TRBD1 (6 bases). CDR3 coding DNA: TGCAGCGTTGAGGGCCGGTTGGGGGCGGACACTGAAGCTTTCTTT. Protein sequence: CSVEGRLGADTEAFF.